What follows are 6 T cell receptor beta chains derived from one specimen sequenced in a study of shared clonotypes between healthy human individuals. TCRdb's copy holds only in-frame clones and misses some; the assay was immunoSEQ multiplex PCR. The table shows about 2.4 million clones, with around nine tenths occurring only once. Sequences were obtained from naive CD4+ T cells sorted from blood. The subset denotes: CD45RA+ positively selected. All receptors derive from a man in his late teens or twenties in good health.

The chain combines TRBV5-1 with TRBJ2-2, with D possibly matching TRBD2 (6 bases). The CDR3 is made up of 15 amino acids. Deletions cut 0 bases from V and 6 bases from J, with 12 bases between. Looked up from germline, CDR1 is SGHRS and CDR2 is YFSETQ. For the CDR3, the DNA is TGCGCCAGCAGCTTGGTACGGGGGAGCCCCGGGGAGCTGTTTTTT. Its protein is CASSLVRGSPGELFF.

The chain uses TRBV7-3 and TRBJ2-4; TRBD2 matches at 7 bases. The CDR3 is 22 residues long. Germline lookup yields CDR1 SGHTA and CDR2 FQGTGA. Trimming cost V 1 base and J 5 bases; bases outside gene matches: 26. This chain's CDR3 is CASSLKAPFSVVVGGSENIQYF. CDR3 nucleotide sequence: TGTGCCAGCAGCTTAAAAGCCCCATTCTCAGTCGTTGTCGGGGGGTCGGAAAACATTCAGTACTTC.

V and J are TRBV6-5 and TRBJ1-3, with 7 bases matching TRBD1. Germline V CDR1 and CDR2: MNHEY, SVGAGI. The CDR3 totals 15 residues. Trimming removed 6 bases from V and 2 bases from J; junction bases left unmatched: 7. The CDR3, as DNA: TGTGCCAGCAGCCGTTTGGGACAGACTGGAAACACCATATATTTT. It encodes CASSRLGQTGNTIYF.

This clone is a singleton in its sample. Within the sample, other DNA sequences also encode this same CDR3. The chain carries TRBV5-1 and TRBJ1-2; no clear D gene. This CDR3 region has 13 residues. Germline CDR1 is SGHRS and CDR2 is YFSETQ. The V and J ends lost 4 bases and 0 bases respectively, with 7 bases between them. CDR3 DNA sequence: TGCGCCAGCAGCCTCGACACTAACTATGGCTACACCTTC. As protein: CASSLDTNYGYTF.

The DNA for the CDR3 is TGCGCCAGCAGCTTAACTAGCGGTCCACAGGATACGCAGTATTTT. This translates into CASSLTSGPQDTQYF. The gene calls are TRBV5-1 and TRBJ2-3; 8 bases map to TRBD2. Germline-derived CDR1 and CDR2 are SGHRS and YFSETQ. Trimming cost V 2 bases and J 6 bases; bases outside gene matches: 8. The CDR3 extends over 15 amino acids.

The chain links TRBV9 to TRBJ2-1; 9 bases are shared with TRBD2. Germline V CDR1 and CDR2: SGDLS, YYNGEE. There are 18 residues in the CDR3. Unmatched junction bases numbered 13, after V lost 1 base and J lost 5 bases. The CDR3, as DNA: TGTGCCAGCAGCGTATTCCCTTCGGCTAGCGGGGCGAACAATGAGCAGTTCTTC. Protein: CASSVFPSASGANNEQFF.